This TCR beta chain derives from a study of blood T cell repertoires in COVID-19. V shed 10 bases, J shed 8 bases, and the junction held 8 bases outside the gene matches. In germline, CDR1 is SNHLY, CDR2 FYNNEI. CDR3 length equals 13 residues. Source study methods: Nucleated cell counts were estimated from reference gene primer amplification. The table came from immunoSEQ multiplex PCR; TCRdb's copy has only in-frame clones and leaves some out. That table supplies the V and J calls and clone size; D and trimming were determined from the DNA. The sample lists more than 200,000 clones, 82% occurring once.

The source material was peripheral blood. The V call is TRBV2, the J call TRBJ1-2; 12 bases map to TRBD1. This receptor was identified in a woman of 80 years or more with COVID-19, enrolled during active disease. Here the CDR3 reads CATYRDRGQGYTF. The CDR3 DNA reads as TGTGCCACCTACCGGGACAGGGGGCAAGGCTACACCTTC.